This T cell receptor (beta chain) appears in the sequencing data of a study of shared clonotypes between healthy human individuals. A remark on this clone: Its matching antigen is unknown. Other DNA sequences in the sample encode the same CDR3.

Trimming cost V 5 bases and J 4 bases, with 12 bases left between them. CDR1 and CDR2 (germline): MNHEY, SMNVEV (reference sequence). CDR3 length: 14 residues. Sequencing used immunoSEQ multiplex PCR; TCRdb keeps in-frame clones, though not all of them. The sample includes about 870,000 clones, 80% to 95% of them seen just once. Study-wide points: Clonotype sharing among the donors was expected to vary with sequencing depth.

As defined, naive CD8 cells were CD45RO-negative and positively selected for CCR7, with terminally differentiated effector memory CD45RA+ cells excluded. This chain uses TRBV27 with TRBJ1-5; D is possibly TRBD1 (6 bases). The receptor was isolated from a man aged 25-45 years in good health. Material: naive CD8+ T cells sorted from blood. In DNA form, the CDR3 reads TGTGCCAGCAGTCCATTGACAGGTAATCAGCCCCAGCATTTT. Its protein product is CASSPLTGNQPQHF.